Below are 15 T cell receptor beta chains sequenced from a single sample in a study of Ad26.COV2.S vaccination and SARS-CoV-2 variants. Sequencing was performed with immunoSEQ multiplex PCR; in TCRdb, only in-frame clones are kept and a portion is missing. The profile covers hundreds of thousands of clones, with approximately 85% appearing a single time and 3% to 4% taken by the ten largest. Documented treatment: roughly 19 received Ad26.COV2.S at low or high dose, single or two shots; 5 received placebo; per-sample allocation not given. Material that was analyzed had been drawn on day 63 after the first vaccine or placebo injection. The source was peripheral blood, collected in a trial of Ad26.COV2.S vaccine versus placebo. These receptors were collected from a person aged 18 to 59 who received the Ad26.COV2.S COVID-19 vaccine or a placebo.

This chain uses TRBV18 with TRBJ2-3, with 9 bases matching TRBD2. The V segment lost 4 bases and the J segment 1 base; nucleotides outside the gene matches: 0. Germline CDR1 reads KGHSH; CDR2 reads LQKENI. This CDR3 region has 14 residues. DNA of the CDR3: TGTGCCAGCTCACTAGCGGGAGGCACAGATACGCAGTATTTT. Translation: CASSLAGGTDTQYF.

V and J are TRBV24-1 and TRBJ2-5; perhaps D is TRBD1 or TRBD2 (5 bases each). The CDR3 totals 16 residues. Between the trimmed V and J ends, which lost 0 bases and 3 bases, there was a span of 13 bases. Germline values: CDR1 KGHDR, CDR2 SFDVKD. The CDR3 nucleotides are TGTGCCACCAGTGATTTGAATGGGGACGGGAAAGAGACCCAGTACTTC. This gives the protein CATSDLNGDGKETQYF.

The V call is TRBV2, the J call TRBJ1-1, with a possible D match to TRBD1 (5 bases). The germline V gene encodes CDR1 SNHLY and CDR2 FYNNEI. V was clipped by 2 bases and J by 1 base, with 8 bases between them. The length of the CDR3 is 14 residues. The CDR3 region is CASSEFGGNTEAFF. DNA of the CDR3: TGTGCCAGCAGTGAATTCGGGGGGAACACTGAAGCTTTCTTT.

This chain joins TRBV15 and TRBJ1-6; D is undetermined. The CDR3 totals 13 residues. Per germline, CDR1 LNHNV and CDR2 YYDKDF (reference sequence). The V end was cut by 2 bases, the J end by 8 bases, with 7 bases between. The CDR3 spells CATSRQLDSPLHF. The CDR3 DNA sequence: TGTGCCACCAGCAGACAGCTAGATTCACCCCTCCACTTT.

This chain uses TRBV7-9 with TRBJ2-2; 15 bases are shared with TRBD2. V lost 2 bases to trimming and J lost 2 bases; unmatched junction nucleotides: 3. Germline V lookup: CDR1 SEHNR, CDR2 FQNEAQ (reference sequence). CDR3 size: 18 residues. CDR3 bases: TGTGCCAGCAGCTTAAGGACTAGCGGGGGGGCCAACACCGGGGAGCTGTTTTTT. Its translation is CASSLRTSGGANTGELFF.

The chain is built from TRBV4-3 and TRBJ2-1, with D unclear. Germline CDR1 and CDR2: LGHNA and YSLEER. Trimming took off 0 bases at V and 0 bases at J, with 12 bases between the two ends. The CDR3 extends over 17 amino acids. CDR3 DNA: TGCGCCAGCAGCCAAGATAGAGCATATAGCTCCTACAATGAGCAGTTCTTC. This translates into CASSQDRAYSSYNEQFF.

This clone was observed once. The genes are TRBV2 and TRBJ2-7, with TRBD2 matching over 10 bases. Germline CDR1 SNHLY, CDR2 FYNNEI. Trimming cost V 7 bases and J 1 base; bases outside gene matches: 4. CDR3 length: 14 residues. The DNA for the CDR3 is TGTGCCAGCAACCAGCGGGAGGGTTCCTACGAGCAGTACTTC. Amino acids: CASNQREGSYEQYF.

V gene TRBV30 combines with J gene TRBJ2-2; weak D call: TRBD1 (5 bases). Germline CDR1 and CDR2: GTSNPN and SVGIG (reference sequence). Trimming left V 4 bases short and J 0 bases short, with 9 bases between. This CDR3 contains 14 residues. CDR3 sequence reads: CAWIRQTNTGELFF. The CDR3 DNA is TGTGCCTGGATCAGACAGACGAACACCGGGGAGCTGTTTTTT.

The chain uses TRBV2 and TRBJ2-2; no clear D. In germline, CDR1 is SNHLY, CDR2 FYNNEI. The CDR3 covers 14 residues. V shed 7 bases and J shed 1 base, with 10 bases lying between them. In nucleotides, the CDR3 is TGTGCCAGCAATCAACAGCGGAACACCGGGGAGCTGTTTTTT. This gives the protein CASNQQRNTGELFF.

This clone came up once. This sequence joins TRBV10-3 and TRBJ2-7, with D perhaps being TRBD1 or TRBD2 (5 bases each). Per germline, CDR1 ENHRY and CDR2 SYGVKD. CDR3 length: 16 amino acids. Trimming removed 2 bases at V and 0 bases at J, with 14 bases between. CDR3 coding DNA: TGTGCCATCAGTGAGCTAGGGACCGCGAGCTCCTACGAGCAGTACTTC. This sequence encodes CAISELGTASSYEQYF.

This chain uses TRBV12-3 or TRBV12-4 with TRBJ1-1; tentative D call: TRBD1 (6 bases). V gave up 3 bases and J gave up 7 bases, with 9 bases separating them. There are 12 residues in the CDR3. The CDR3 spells CASSLYRVEAFF. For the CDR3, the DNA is TGTGCCAGCAGTTTGTACAGGGTTGAAGCTTTCTTT.

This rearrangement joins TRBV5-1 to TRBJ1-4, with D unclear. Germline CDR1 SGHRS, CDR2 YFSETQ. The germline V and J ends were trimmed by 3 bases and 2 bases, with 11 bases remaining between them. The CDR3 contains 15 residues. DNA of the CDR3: TGCGCCAGCAGCTACACGGGGTTGACTAATGAAAAACTGTTTTTT. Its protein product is CASSYTGLTNEKLFF. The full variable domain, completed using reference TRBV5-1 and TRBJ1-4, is KAGVTQTPRYLIKTRGQQVTLSCSPISGHRSVSWYQQTPGQGLQFLFEYFSETQRNKGNFPGRFSGRQFSNSRSEMNVSTLELGDSALYLCASSYTGLTNEKLFFGSGTQLSVL.

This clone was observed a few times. The CDR3 DNA sequence: TGTGCCAGCAGTTACTCAATTCATCAGCCCCAGCATTTT. Its protein is CASSYSIHQPQHF. The genes are TRBV6-5 and TRBJ1-5; D is undetermined. CDR1 and CDR2 (germline): MNHEY, SVGAGI. With 0 bases removed from V and 5 bases from J, the gap between germline ends came to 5 bases. The length of the CDR3 is 13 residues.

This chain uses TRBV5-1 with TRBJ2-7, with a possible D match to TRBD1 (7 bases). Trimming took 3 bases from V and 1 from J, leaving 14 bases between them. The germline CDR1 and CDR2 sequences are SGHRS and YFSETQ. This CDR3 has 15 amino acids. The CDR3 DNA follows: TGCGCCAGCAGCTCGGGAGCGACAGGGTCCTACGAGCAGTACTTC. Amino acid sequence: CASSSGATGSYEQYF.

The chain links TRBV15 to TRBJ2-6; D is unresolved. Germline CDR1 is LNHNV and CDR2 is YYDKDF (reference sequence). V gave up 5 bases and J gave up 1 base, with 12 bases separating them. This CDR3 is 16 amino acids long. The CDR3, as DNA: TGTGCCACCAGCCGAAACAGACGGTCTGGGGCCAACGTCCTGACTTTC. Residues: CATSRNRRSGANVLTF.